One and the same sample provided the 6 T cell receptor beta chains below, sequenced in a study of cytomegalovirus exposure and HLA in healthy donors. TCRdb's copy holds only in-frame clones and misses some; the assay was immunoSEQ multiplex PCR. The data contain 130,000 or so clones, 80% to 90% of them singletons. The specimen was PBMCs. These receptors originate from a woman younger than 30 in good health and CMV-seronegative.

The rearrangement links TRBV5-1 to TRBJ2-3; tentatively, D is TRBD2 (5 bases). This CDR3 contains 14 residues. Trimming stripped 4 bases from V and 2 bases from J, with 11 bases between. Germline-derived CDR1 and CDR2 are SGHRS and YFSETQ. As DNA, the CDR3 is TGCGCCAGCAGCCTAGCCGAGACCACAGATACGCAGTATTTT. Amino acid sequence: CASSLAETTDTQYF.

This chain connects TRBV10-3 to TRBJ1-1; D perhaps matches TRBD1 (6 bases). CDR3 length equals 13 residues. Germline V gene sequence: CDR1 ENHRY, CDR2 SYGVKD. Trimming took 4 bases from V and 7 from J, leaving 13 bases between them. CDR3: CAISGSGADEAFF. The CDR3 coding sequence is TGTGCCATCAGTGGTTCAGGGGCGGATGAAGCTTTCTTT.

V usage is TRBV13 and J usage is TRBJ2-7; D call uncertain. The length of the CDR3 is 12 residues. V was clipped by 2 bases and J by 6 bases, with 8 bases between them. The V gene's germline CDR1 is PRHDT and CDR2 FYEKMQ (reference sequence). CDR3 DNA: TGTGCCAGCAGCTTAAGAGGAGCCGAGCAGTACTTC. This translates into CASSLRGAEQYF.

V and J are TRBV28 and TRBJ1-2; perhaps TRBD1 as D (6 bases). The CDR3 is 14 amino acids. Trimming cost V 3 bases and J 5 bases, with 13 bases left between them. Germline CDR1 and CDR2: MDHEN and SYDVKM. The CDR3 region is CASSLGAGLYGYTF. CDR3 bases: TGTGCCAGCAGTTTGGGGGCGGGACTATATGGCTACACCTTC.

This chain links TRBV19 with TRBJ1-1, with TRBD1 as a possible D gene (5 bases). Trimming removed 3 bases at V and 4 bases at J, with 15 bases between. Germline assignment: CDR1 LNHDA and CDR2 SQIVND (reference sequence). The CDR3 extends over 15 amino acids. CDR3: CASSIALRGVTEAFF. CDR3 sequence (DNA): TGTGCCAGTAGTATCGCTCTTCGGGGGGTCACTGAAGCTTTCTTT.

The sample holds one count of this clone. The chain couples TRBV5-5 to TRBJ2-6, with 9 bases aligning to TRBD1. Germline CDR1 and CDR2: SGHKS and YYEKEE (reference sequence). This CDR3 spans 19 amino acids. V lost 4 bases, J lost 0 bases, and 11 bases stayed unmatched. The CDR3: CASSTVLWDRVSGANVLTF. CDR3 coding DNA: TGTGCCAGCAGCACGGTACTGTGGGACAGGGTCTCTGGGGCCAACGTCCTGACTTTC.